Each of the 27 T cell receptor beta chains below was sequenced from the same sample in a study of radiation and T cells in renal cell carcinoma. Libraries were prepared by immunoSEQ multiplex PCR; TCRdb keeps only in-frame clonotypes and omits some of them. The table shows about 5,200 clones, with 55% occurring only once. Treatment meaning: 15 Gy SBRT to primary tumor, nephrectomy 4 weeks later. Sequenced here: tumor tissue, sampled from a patient whose treatment included radiotherapy and nephrectomy. The receptors derive from a man between 60 and 75 years old with renal cell carcinoma.

This chain joins TRBV5-1 and TRBJ1-1; 8 nucleotides align to TRBD1. The CDR3 runs 15 residues. Germline CDR1 reads SGHRS; CDR2 reads YFSETQ. The V segment lost 4 bases and the J segment 3 bases; nucleotides outside the gene matches: 8. CDR3: CASSRGQELYTEAFF. The CDR3 bases are TGCGCCAGCAGCAGGGGACAGGAACTTTACACTGAAGCTTTCTTT.

V is TRBV4-1 and J is TRBJ2-7; 10 positions match TRBD1. The CDR3 runs to 15 residues. Germline assignment: CDR1 MGHRA and CDR2 YSYEKL. V shed 1 base and J 6 bases; nucleotides not matched to a gene: 6. The CDR3 DNA follows: TGCGCCAGCAGCCAAGTTCGGACAGGGGGAGGCGAGCAGTACTTC. Translating it yields CASSQVRTGGGEQYF.

The CDR3 nucleotides read TGTGCCAGCAGTCATATCCGGGACAGTAACACTGAAGCTTTCTTT. Translation gives CASSHIRDSNTEAFF. The chain couples TRBV6-6 to TRBJ1-1; 7 nucleotides align to TRBD1. The germline gives CDR1 MNHNY, CDR2 SVGAGI (reference sequence). The J segment lost 2 bases and the V segment lost 5 bases, leaving 8 bases of the junction unmatched. The CDR3 spans 15 residues.

The chain carries TRBV2 and TRBJ2-5, with a weak D call TRBD1 (6 bases). Germline V gives CDR1 SNHLY, CDR2 FYNNEI. The CDR3 is 12 amino acids. The germline V and J ends were trimmed by 5 bases and 9 bases, with 13 bases remaining between them. The DNA for the CDR3 is TGTGCCAGCAGTACGACAGGTGGGGCCCAGTACTTC. Amino acid sequence: CASSTTGGAQYF.

The rearrangement joins TRBV30 to TRBJ1-5; possible D gene TRBD1, 6 bases. Trimming took 2 bases from V and 7 from J, leaving 18 bases between them. This CDR3 has 15 amino acids. CDR1 is GTSNPN, CDR2 SVGIG, per germline (reference sequence). The chain's CDR3 is CAWSQGGGVGQPQHF. The CDR3 nucleotides read TGTGCCTGGAGTCAAGGGGGGGGTGTCGGGCAGCCCCAGCATTTT. Looking up the rest from reference TRBV30 and TRBJ1-5 gives the full variable domain: SQTIHQWPATLVQPVGSPLSLECTVEGTSNPNLYWYRQAAGRGLQLLFYSVGIGQISSEVPQNLSASRPQDRQFILSSKKLLLSDSGFYLCAWSQGGGVGQPQHFGDGTRLSIL.

V gene TRBV7-9 combines with J gene TRBJ2-7; tentative D call: TRBD2 (6 bases). Trimming removed 2 bases from V and 0 bases from J, with 11 bases in between. Germline V gives CDR1 SEHNR, CDR2 FQNEAQ (reference sequence). CDR3 size: 15 residues. CDR3 amino acids: CASSLMRRDSYEQYF. DNA of the CDR3: TGTGCCAGCAGCTTAATGCGGCGGGACTCCTACGAGCAGTACTTC.

The V gene is TRBV20-1, the J gene TRBJ2-1, with unresolved D. Germline lookup yields CDR1 DFQATT and CDR2 SNEGSKA (reference sequence). The CDR3 covers 11 residues. The ends were cut back, 6 bases at V and 6 bases at J, with 9 bases in the middle. CDR3 sequence: CSAPGPNEQFF. DNA for the CDR3: TGCAGTGCCCCCGGTCCCAATGAGCAGTTCTTC.

The chain recombines TRBV19 with TRBJ2-7; TRBD1 or TRBD2 may be the D gene (6 bases each). The germline V gene encodes CDR1 LNHDA and CDR2 SQIVND (reference sequence). The CDR3 extends over 16 amino acids. V was clipped by 0 bases and J by 4 bases, with 16 bases between them. DNA of the CDR3: TGTGCCAGTAGTATAGATCTCGCCCGGGGGCTGTACGAGCAGTACTTC. Translation: CASSIDLARGLYEQYF. The full variable domain, with the rest looked up from reference TRBV19 and TRBJ2-7, is DGGITQSPKYLFRKEGQNVTLSCEQNLNHDAMYWYRQDPGQGLRLIYYSQIVNDFQKGDIAEGYSVSREKKESFPLTVTSAQKNPTAFYLCASSIDLARGLYEQYFGPGTRLTVT.

The rearrangement links TRBV5-5 to TRBJ2-7; 7 bases fit TRBD1. CDR1 and CDR2 from the germline V gene are SGHKS and YYEKEE (reference sequence). The CDR3 has 13 amino acids. Germline trimming cut 4 bases from V and 9 bases from J; bases unmatched to any gene: 10. CDR3 sequence (DNA): TGTGCCAGCAGCAAGGACAGGCTCTTGGGGCAGTACTTC. Amino acids: CASSKDRLLGQYF. The whole variable domain, filled in from reference TRBV5-5 and TRBJ2-7, reads DAGVTQSPTHLIKTRGQQVTLRCSPISGHKSVSWYQQVLGQGPQFIFQYYEKEERGRGNFPDRFSARQFPNYSSELNVNALLLGDSALYLCASSKDRLLGQYFGPGTRLTVT.

The gene calls are TRBV30 and TRBJ1-2; weak D call: TRBD1 (6 bases). The V and J ends lost 6 bases and 2 bases respectively, with 10 bases between them. The CDR3 has 12 residues. Germline CDR1 reads GTSNPN; CDR2 reads SVGIG (reference sequence). The CDR3 coding sequence is TGTGCCTGTTTTGGACAGAACTATGGCTACACCTTC. Encoded protein: CACFGQNYGYTF.

This clone was recorded a few times. The chain is built from TRBV20-1 and TRBJ2-1; possible D gene TRBD2, 6 bases. Germline lookup yields CDR1 DFQATT and CDR2 SNEGSKA (reference sequence). The CDR3 sequence is 11 residues long. V lost 5 bases and J 8 bases, leaving 10 bases between the germline ends. The CDR3 sequence: CSAPGAHEQFF. CDR3 DNA sequence: TGCAGTGCTCCGGGAGCCCATGAGCAGTTCTTC.

The J gene is TRBJ2-1, the V gene TRBV6-1, with a weak D call TRBD2 (6 bases). Germline CDR1 and CDR2: MNHNS and SASEGT. This CDR3 comprises 16 residues. V gave up 3 bases and J gave up 2 bases, with 14 bases separating them. CDR3 nucleotides: TGTGCCAGCAGTGACCCGGGGCGGGGTGCCTACAATGAGCAGTTCTTC. Its protein product is CASSDPGRGAYNEQFF.

The chain couples TRBV4-1 to TRBJ2-7; no definite D call. This CDR3 has 13 residues. CDR1 and CDR2 from the germline V gene are MGHRA and YSYEKL. Trimming took off 2 bases at V and 2 bases at J, with 7 bases between the two ends. CDR3 DNA sequence: TGCGCCAGCAGCCAACGGGCTACCTACGAGCAGTACTTC. It translates to CASSQRATYEQYF.

The chain has TRBV4-1 and TRBJ2-1, with 9 bases fitting TRBD1. CDR1 and CDR2 (germline): MGHRA, YSYEKL. The V and J ends lost 4 bases and 6 bases, in that order; junction bases with no gene match: 1. This CDR3 has 13 residues. The CDR3 DNA sequence: TGCGCCAGCAGCCGGGGACAGGGCAATGAGCAGTTCTTC. This sequence encodes CASSRGQGNEQFF.

With regard to this clone: An end of the junction does not agree with germline; a read error may underlie this. The genes are TRBV5-5 and TRBJ2-7; unclear D gene. Germline V gives CDR1 SGHKS, CDR2 YYEKEE (reference sequence). The CDR3 is 14 residues long. Here the CDR3 reads CASSPIQTASEQYF. CDR3 DNA: TGCGCCAGCAGCCCCATACAGACGGCGTCTGAGCAGTACTTC.

The V call is TRBV6-1, the J call TRBJ1-3; tentative D call: TRBD1 (5 bases). This CDR3 region has 16 residues. The V end was cut by 2 bases, the J end by 0 bases, with 11 bases between. Germline V gene sequence: CDR1 MNHNS, CDR2 SASEGT. CDR3 protein: CASSESGVRSGNTIYF. CDR3 nucleotide sequence: TGTGCCAGCAGTGAATCGGGGGTTCGCTCTGGAAACACCATATATTTT.

The genes are TRBV18 and TRBJ1-3; D call uncertain. V lost 2 bases and J 2 bases, leaving 10 bases between the germline ends. The CDR3 length is 15 residues. Germline V gene data show CDR1 as KGHSH and CDR2 as LQKENI. The DNA for the CDR3 is TGTGCCAGCTCACCAACCGGACCCACTGGAAACACCATATATTTT. It codes for CASSPTGPTGNTIYF. The full variable domain, rest sourced from reference TRBV18 and TRBJ1-3, is NAGVMQNPRHLVRRRGQEARLRCSPMKGHSHVYWYRQLPEEGLKFMVYLQKENIIDESGMPKERFSAEFPKEGPSILRIQQVVRGDSAAYFCASSPTGPTGNTIYFGEGSWLTVV.

The chain carries TRBV7-2 and TRBJ2-7, with unresolved D. Germline values: CDR1 SGHTA, CDR2 FQGNSA. Trimming stripped 5 bases from V and 0 bases from J, with 20 bases between. This CDR3 region has 17 residues. The CDR3: CASSHPLGVPYSYEQYF. The CDR3 region has the DNA TGTGCCAGCAGCCACCCCCTAGGAGTCCCTTACTCCTACGAGCAGTACTTC.

CDR3 DNA: TGTGCCAGCAGCCTACCGGGACAGGGGGACGGTCAGCCCCAGCATTTT. It translates to CASSLPGQGDGQPQHF. The chain has TRBV7-8 and TRBJ1-5; 11 bases agree with TRBD1. The germline CDR1 and CDR2 sequences are SGHVS and FQNEAQ. The V segment lost 5 bases and the J segment 6 bases; nucleotides outside the gene matches: 9. This CDR3 contains 16 residues.

This clone has just a few counts. The genes are TRBV6-5 and TRBJ2-5; 10 bases agree with TRBD2. This CDR3 has 15 amino acids. V was pared by 2 bases and J by 5 bases, with 5 bases of the junction left unmatched. Germline V CDR1 and CDR2: MNHEY, SVGAGI. The CDR3 DNA reads as TGTGCCAGCAGTTACGGTCCGACTAGCGGGGAGACCCAGTACTTC. Amino acids: CASSYGPTSGETQYF.

This sequence joins TRBV7-6 and TRBJ2-7; 10 bases agree with TRBD2. With V trimmed by 1 base and J by 7 bases, 7 bases remained unmatched. CDR1 SGHVS and CDR2 FNYEAQ come from the germline V gene. The CDR3 is 15 residues long. The CDR3 here is CASSLEREGLGEQYF. CDR3 sequence (DNA): TGTGCCAGCAGCTTAGAGCGGGAGGGCCTGGGGGAGCAGTACTTC.

The chain has TRBV6-9 and TRBJ1-2, with D possibly matching TRBD1 (5 bases). The CDR3 covers 15 residues. Per the germline V gene, CDR1 is MNHGY and CDR2 is SVAAGI. The V end lost 6 bases, the J end lost 4 bases, and 18 bases lay between the germline ends. The CDR3 coding sequence is TGTGCCAGCAGCCCTCACCGCGGGGGGAGCTATGGCTACACCTTC. Its translation: CASSPHRGGSYGYTF.

This chain connects TRBV30 to TRBJ2-7; 7 bases agree with TRBD1. Germline values: CDR1 GTSNPN, CDR2 SVGIG (reference sequence). V lost 3 bases, J lost 3 bases, and 5 bases stayed unmatched. CDR3 length: 13 amino acids. The CDR3 here is CAWSTGVSYEQYF. CDR3 sequence (DNA): TGTGCCTGGAGCACAGGGGTGAGCTACGAGCAGTACTTC.

The CDR3 region has the DNA TGTGCCAGCAGCTTGAGGTCACGGGGTGCAACTAATGAAAAACTGTTTTTT. Residues: CASSLRSRGATNEKLFF. The chain combines TRBV5-4 with TRBJ1-4; no definite D call. The CDR3 totals 17 residues. V was clipped by 1 base and J by 0 bases, with 13 bases between them. CDR1 and CDR2 (germline): SGHNT, YYREEE (reference sequence).

This clone is labeled medium-sized (0.01 to 0.1%). The gene calls are TRBV9 and TRBJ1-1, with D unclear. The CDR3 runs 17 residues. Between the trimmed V and J ends, which lost 0 bases and 5 bases, there was a span of 20 bases. Germline-derived CDR1 and CDR2 are SGDLS and YYNGEE. DNA of the CDR3: TGTGCCAGCAGCGTAGACCATAACCCTTTGCCTCTGACTGAAGCTTTCTTT. It codes for CASSVDHNPLPLTEAFF.

This chain joins TRBV10-3 and TRBJ1-2, with D possibly TRBD1 on 5 matching bases. In germline, CDR1 is ENHRY, CDR2 SYGVKD. Trimming left V 1 base short and J 2 bases short, with 14 bases between. The length of the CDR3 is 16 residues. CDR3 in amino acids: CAISEFKGPLNYGYTF. The CDR3 nucleotides are TGTGCCATCAGTGAGTTTAAGGGGCCCTTAAACTATGGCTACACCTTC.

The sample holds a few counts of this clone. This rearrangement joins TRBV6-5 to TRBJ2-7; 8 positions agree with TRBD1. The CDR3 runs to 16 residues. V shed 4 bases and J 3 bases; nucleotides not matched to a gene: 11. Germline CDR1 and CDR2: MNHEY and SVGAGI. The CDR3 nucleotides are TGTGCCAGCAGTTCCCATGGACAGGGAAGAATCTACGAGCAGTACTTC. As protein: CASSSHGQGRIYEQYF.